A single sample gave rise to the 19 T cell receptor beta chains below, sequenced in a study of neurological immune-mediated disorders. TCRdb used MiXCR to reprocess the 5' RACE reads, holding one entry per CDR3 protein. Of about 48,000 distinct CDR3 sequences in the sample, about 2% were seen once. The sample taken for sequencing was PBMCs. Every receptor here comes from a woman in her 40s with multiple sclerosis.

The sample holds many counts of this clonotype. The V and J genes are TRBV7-6 and TRBJ2-1, with no clear D. V was cut by 5 bases and J by 5 bases, with 16 bases left in between. This CDR3 spans 15 amino acids. Germline CDR1 and CDR2: SGHVS and FNYEAQ. In nucleotides, the CDR3 is TGTGCCAGCAGCCTAGGGCACTACGATGACAATGAGCAGTTCTTC. Translating it yields CASSLGHYDDNEQFF.

This clonotype was counted at least ten times. The rearrangement joins TRBV5-1 to TRBJ1-1; a possible D gene is TRBD1 (6 bases). Trimming took 4 bases from V and 3 from J, leaving 13 bases between them. This CDR3 is built from 14 residues. Germline V gene sequence: CDR1 SGHRS, CDR2 YFSETQ. The CDR3 sequence: CASSPLPGDTEAFF. CDR3 sequence (DNA): TGCGCCAGCAGCCCCTTGCCAGGGGACACTGAAGCTTTCTTT.

This clonotype was found a few times. The chain couples TRBV9 to TRBJ2-7; D assignment may be TRBD1 or TRBD2 (6 bases each). This CDR3 region has 13 residues. Trimming removed 7 bases from V and 3 bases from J, with 14 bases in between. The germline V gene encodes CDR1 SGDLS and CDR2 YYNGEE. The CDR3: CASGGGGGYEQYF. CDR3 sequence (DNA): TGTGCCAGCGGTGGTGGAGGGGGCTACGAGCAGTACTTC. Filled out from reference TRBV9 and TRBJ2-7, the complete variable domain reads DSGVTQTPKHLITATGQRVTLRCSPRSGDLSVYWYQQSLDQGLQFLIQYYNGEERAKGNILERFSAQQFPDLHSELNLSSLELGDSALYFCASGGGGGYEQYFGPGTRLTVT.

This clonotype was detected a few times. The chain employs TRBV5-1 and TRBJ1-2; no definite D call. Germline assignment: CDR1 SGHRS and CDR2 YFSETQ. CDR3 size: 14 residues. V lost 4 bases and J 3 bases, leaving 13 bases between the germline ends. CDR3 nucleotides: TGCGCCAGCAGCGCCCAGGTTCGAGACTATGGCTACACCTTC. This codes for CASSAQVRDYGYTF.

This clonotype was recorded many times. The chain employs TRBV18 and TRBJ2-3; D ambiguous. The V gene's germline CDR1 is KGHSH and CDR2 LQKENI. The length of the CDR3 is 13 residues. Trimming removed 1 base at V and 2 bases at J, with 4 bases between. The CDR3 nucleotides are TGTGCCAGCTCACCACGAACCACAGATACGCAGTATTTT. It translates to CASSPRTTDTQYF.

This clonotype has ten or more counts. The CDR3 reads CASSSRQNEKLFF. CDR3 bases: TGTGCCAGCAGCTCCCGACAGAATGAAAAACTGTTTTTT. This chain joins TRBV7-9 and TRBJ1-4; tentative D call: TRBD1 (5 bases). The CDR3 has 13 amino acids. Germline V gene data show CDR1 as SEHNR and CDR2 as FQNEAQ (reference sequence). Trimming shortened V by 4 bases and J by 5 bases, and 8 bases separated the two germline ends.

This clonotype was counted at least ten times. The chain couples TRBV7-8 to TRBJ2-5, with D possibly TRBD1 on 5 matching bases. The CDR3 totals 14 residues. The V end lost 4 bases, the J end lost 1 base, and 10 bases lay between the germline ends. Germline V gene data show CDR1 as SGHVS and CDR2 as FQNEAQ. As DNA, the CDR3 is TGTGCCAGCAGCTCTCGACAGACCCAAGAGACCCAGTACTTC. Residues: CASSSRQTQETQYF.

This clonotype was seen repeatedly, ten times or more. V usage is TRBV7-2 and J usage is TRBJ2-7; TRBD2 matches 8 bases. Germline V gives CDR1 SGHTA, CDR2 FQGNSA. The CDR3 loop spans 15 amino acids. The V gene end was trimmed by 3 bases and the J gene end by 2 bases; junction bases not matched to a gene: 6. The CDR3 is CASSFSRGETYEQYF. In DNA form, the CDR3 reads TGTGCCAGCAGCTTCTCGCGGGGGGAGACCTACGAGCAGTACTTC.

This clonotype occurred many times. V and J are TRBV5-1 and TRBJ1-1; 11 nucleotides agree with TRBD1. Looked up from germline, CDR1 is SGHRS and CDR2 is YFSETQ. The CDR3 sequence is 16 residues long. V gave up 3 bases and J gave up 4 bases; unmatched junction bases: 8. DNA of the CDR3: TGCGCCAGCAGCTGGGGACAGGGGGATTCGGGCACTGAAGCTTTCTTT. Amino acid sequence: CASSWGQGDSGTEAFF.

By sample fraction, this clonotype is medium-sized (0.01 to 0.1%). This chain links TRBV3-1 with TRBJ1-5; D is ambiguous. V was clipped by 1 base and J by 1 base, with 11 bases between them. Germline assignment: CDR1 LGHDT and CDR2 YNNKEL (reference sequence). The CDR3 is 16 amino acids. CDR3 sequence (DNA): TGTGCCAGCAGCCAAGGTCTTCTTCAGAGCAATCAGCCCCAGCATTTT. Protein sequence: CASSQGLLQSNQPQHF. The variable domain in full, with the rest retrieved from reference TRBV3-1 and TRBJ1-5, is DTAVSQTPKYLVTQMGNDKSIKCEQNLGHDTMYWYKQDSKKFLKIMFSYNNKELIINETVPNRFSPKSPDKAHLNLHINSLELGDSAVYFCASSQGLLQSNQPQHFGDGTRLSIL.

This clonotype was seen repeatedly, ten times or more. The gene calls are TRBV6-6 and TRBJ1-1; D is ambiguous. V dropped 6 bases and J dropped 8 bases, with 10 bases sitting between them. Germline V gene sequence: CDR1 MNHNY, CDR2 SVGAGI (reference sequence). The CDR3 is made up of 11 amino acids. CDR3 amino acids: CASSRVIEAFF. The CDR3 region has the DNA TGTGCCAGCAGCCGGGTAATCGAAGCTTTCTTT.

This clonotype has a count of ten or more. The chain is built from TRBV5-1 and TRBJ1-2; D gene ambiguous. The V gene's germline CDR1 is SGHRS and CDR2 YFSETQ. Trimming left V 0 bases short and J 2 bases short, with 8 bases between. The CDR3 is made up of 14 amino acids. This CDR3 is CASSLESPNYGYTF. The CDR3 DNA sequence: TGCGCCAGCAGCTTGGAGTCCCCCAACTATGGCTACACCTTC. Looking up the rest from reference TRBV5-1 and TRBJ1-2 gives the full variable domain: KAGVTQTPRYLIKTRGQQVTLSCSPISGHRSVSWYQQTPGQGLQFLFEYFSETQRNKGNFPGRFSGRQFSNSRSEMNVSTLELGDSALYLCASSLESPNYGYTFGSGTRLTVV.

This clonotype was observed at least ten times. The chain combines TRBV18 with TRBJ1-5, with D perhaps matching TRBD1 (6 bases). The CDR3 length is 13 residues. V was cut by 6 bases and J by 7 bases, with 13 bases left in between. Per the germline V gene, CDR1 is KGHSH and CDR2 is LQKENI. CDR3 amino acids: CASSPQGSQPQHF. CDR3 coding DNA: TGTGCCAGCTCGCCCCAGGGGTCCCAGCCCCAGCATTTT.

There are many counts of this clonotype. The chain employs TRBV27 and TRBJ1-1, with D unresolved. The CDR3 runs 14 residues. In germline, CDR1 is MNHEY, CDR2 SMNVEV (reference sequence). The V end lost 0 bases, the J end lost 1 base, and 6 bases lay between the germline ends. CDR3 in amino acids: CASSLSVGNTEAFF. The CDR3 region has the DNA TGTGCCAGCAGTTTATCGGTGGGGAACACTGAAGCTTTCTTT.

This clonotype was detected many times. V is TRBV20-1 and J is TRBJ1-1; no definite D call. V shed 4 bases and J shed 5 bases, with 8 bases lying between them. Germline lookup yields CDR1 DFQATT and CDR2 SNEGSKA (reference sequence). The CDR3 is 11 amino acids. In DNA, the CDR3 is TGCAGTGCTACTGGGAGGACTGAAGCTTTCTTT. Encoded protein: CSATGRTEAFF.

This clonotype was detected ten times or more. The V call is TRBV7-9, the J call TRBJ1-2; 7 bases align to TRBD1. Germline CDR1 and CDR2: SEHNR and FQNEAQ (reference sequence). The CDR3 has 14 amino acids. Trimming removed 4 bases from V and 7 bases from J; junction bases left unmatched: 9. In nucleotides, the CDR3 is TGTGCCAGCAGCTCAACCGGGACAGAGACTGGCTACACCTTC. Amino acids: CASSSTGTETGYTF. Drawing the rest from reference TRBV7-9 and TRBJ1-2, the complete variable domain is DTGVSQNPRHKITKRGQNVTFRCDPISEHNRLYWYRQTLGQGPEFLTYFQNEAQLEKSRLLSDRFSAERPKGSFSTLEIQRTEQGDSAMYLCASSSTGTETGYTFGSGTRLTVV.

In this sample, this clonotype turned up many times. The V and J genes are TRBV20-1 and TRBJ1-1; no definite D call. The CDR3 is 11 residues long. Trimming removed 2 bases at V and 7 bases at J, with 8 bases between. CDR1 and CDR2 from the germline V gene are DFQATT and SNEGSKA (reference sequence). CDR3 DNA sequence: TGCAGTGCTAGATGGGCGAATGAAGCTTTCTTT. It encodes CSARWANEAFF.

This clonotype was counted many times. The CDR3 DNA reads TGTGCCAGCAGTGACTCAACAGGGCGGAATACGCAGTATTTT. This encodes CASSDSTGRNTQYF. This chain links TRBV6-4 with TRBJ2-3; D perhaps matches TRBD1 (6 bases). The CDR3 runs 14 residues. Trimming took off 0 bases at V and 7 bases at J, with 11 bases between the two ends. Germline values: CDR1 MRHNA, CDR2 SNTAGT.

This clonotype occurred many times. The chain employs TRBV7-6 and TRBJ1-2; weak D call: TRBD1 (6 bases). Germline CDR1 reads SGHVS; CDR2 reads FNYEAQ. The CDR3 is 16 amino acids. Trimming removed 4 bases at V and 8 bases at J, with 23 bases between. The CDR3 bases are TGTGCCAGCAGCTCCTTACAGGGCCGGGCGGGTGAAGGCTACACCTTC. Translation gives CASSSLQGRAGEGYTF.